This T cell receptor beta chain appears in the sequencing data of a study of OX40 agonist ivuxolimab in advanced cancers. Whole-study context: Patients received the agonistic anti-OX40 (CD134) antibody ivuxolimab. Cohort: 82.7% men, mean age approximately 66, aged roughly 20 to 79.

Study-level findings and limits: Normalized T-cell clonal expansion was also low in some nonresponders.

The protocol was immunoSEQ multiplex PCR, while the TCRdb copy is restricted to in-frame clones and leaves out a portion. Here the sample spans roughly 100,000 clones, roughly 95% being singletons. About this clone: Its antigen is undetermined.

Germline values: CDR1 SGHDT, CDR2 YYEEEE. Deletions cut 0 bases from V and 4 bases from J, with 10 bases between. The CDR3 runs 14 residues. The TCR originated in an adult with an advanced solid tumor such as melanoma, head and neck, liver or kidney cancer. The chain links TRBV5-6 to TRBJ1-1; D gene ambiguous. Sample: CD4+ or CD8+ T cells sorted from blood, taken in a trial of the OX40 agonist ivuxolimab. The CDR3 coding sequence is TGTGCCAGCAGCTTGGGAGGGTCGGGCACTGAAGCTTTCTTT. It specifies CASSLGGSGTEAFF.